This passage covers 24 T cell receptor beta chains from one sample sequenced in a study of cytomegalovirus exposure and HLA in healthy donors. Assay: immunoSEQ multiplex PCR; the TCRdb copy retains only in-frame clones and omits some. The sample yields roughly 130,000 clones, roughly nine tenths seen once. The specimen sequenced was PBMCs. The receptors were sampled from a woman younger than 35 in good health and CMV-seropositive.

The chain couples TRBV5-1 to TRBJ1-3, with D possibly TRBD1 on 5 matching bases. The CDR3 loop spans 15 amino acids. V was pared by 3 bases and J by 0 bases, with 10 bases between. CDR1 is SGHRS and CDR2 is YFSETQ in the germline V gene. CDR3 loop: CASSWDGSSGNTIYF. The CDR3, as DNA: TGCGCCAGCAGCTGGGACGGGAGCTCTGGAAACACCATATATTTT. Drawing the rest from reference TRBV5-1 and TRBJ1-3, the complete variable domain is KAGVTQTPRYLIKTRGQQVTLSCSPISGHRSVSWYQQTPGQGLQFLFEYFSETQRNKGNFPGRFSGRQFSNSRSEMNVSTLELGDSALYLCASSWDGSSGNTIYFGEGSWLTVV.

V is TRBV5-5 and J is TRBJ1-2, with 12 bases aligning to TRBD1. Germline loops: CDR1 SGHKS, CDR2 YYEKEE (reference sequence). The CDR3 runs to 18 residues. V gave up 0 bases and J gave up 4 bases; unmatched junction bases: 10. CDR3 coding DNA: TGTGCCAGCAGCTTGGTCTCGGGACAGGGGGCGCCCGGCTATGGCTACACCTTC. Amino acid sequence: CASSLVSGQGAPGYGYTF.

The chain combines TRBV5-8 with TRBJ1-2; D gene ambiguous. V was shortened by 2 bases and J by 8 bases, with 10 bases between the two germline ends. This CDR3 region has 12 residues. Germline V gene sequence: CDR1 SGHTS, CDR2 YDEGEE. CDR3 loop: CASSLPSVGYTF. In DNA form, the CDR3 reads TGTGCCAGCAGCTTACCATCGGTGGGCTACACCTTC.

The chain uses TRBV6-5 and TRBJ1-2; D not resolved. Trimming took off 6 bases at V and 4 bases at J, with 12 bases between the two ends. CDR3 length: 13 residues. Germline CDR1 and CDR2: MNHEY and SVGAGI. This CDR3 is CASRPRVSYGYTF. The DNA for the CDR3 is TGTGCCAGCAGACCTCGGGTGTCCTATGGCTACACCTTC.

The chain uses TRBV21-1 and TRBJ1-1. TRBV21-1 is shown as a pseudogene. CDR3 size: 21 residues. The CDR3 bases are TGTGCCAGCAGCAAATTAAGCGTCTTCGTCAGCGGCCAAGACTTGAACACTGAAGCTTTCTTT. Residues: CASSKLSVFVSGQDLNTEAFF.

V and J are TRBV5-1 and TRBJ2-2, with 8 nucleotides matching TRBD1. Germline assignment: CDR1 SGHRS and CDR2 YFSETQ. The CDR3 is made up of 14 amino acids. Trimming took 5 bases from V and 5 from J; bases not matched to a gene: 5. CDR3 DNA sequence: TGCGCCAGCAGTGCAGGGGGCGAAACCGGGGAGCTGTTTTTT. The encoded protein is CASSAGGETGELFF.

This chain uses TRBV27 with TRBJ1-1, with 9 positions matching TRBD1. The CDR3 length is 14 residues. The V gene's germline CDR1 is MNHEY and CDR2 SMNVEV (reference sequence). The trim removed 5 bases at V and 3 bases at J, leaving 4 bases unmatched. As DNA, the CDR3 is TGTGCCAGCAGTCTGAACAGGGGGCACACTGAAGCTTTCTTT. Its protein is CASSLNRGHTEAFF.

V gene TRBV28 combines with J gene TRBJ2-1; 8 nucleotides agree with TRBD2. Germline values: CDR1 MDHEN, CDR2 SYDVKM. CDR3 size: 14 residues. Losses at the gene ends were 8 bases for V and 10 bases for J; bases not matched to a gene: 13. The CDR3 region is CASRAGALGEEQFF. The CDR3 bases are TGTGCCAGCCGAGCGGGGGCTTTGGGAGAGGAGCAGTTCTTC.

The chain recombines TRBV9 with TRBJ2-7; TRBD1 is a possible D gene (5 bases). Germline CDR1 reads SGDLS; CDR2 reads YYNGEE. CDR3 length: 14 residues. Trimming took 3 bases from V and 6 from J, leaving 16 bases between them. The CDR3 spells CASSAHAGIGEQYF. Here the CDR3 DNA reads TGTGCCAGCAGCGCCCATGCAGGGATCGGCGAGCAGTACTTC.

The gene calls are TRBV19 and TRBJ1-2; D is unresolved. Deletions cut 2 bases from V and 6 bases from J, with 10 bases between. Germline loops: CDR1 LNHDA, CDR2 SQIVND (reference sequence). CDR3 length equals 13 residues. The CDR3, as DNA: TGTGCCAGTAGTATATCGGCAGGTAATGGCTACACCTTC. Protein product: CASSISAGNGYTF.

The rearrangement joins TRBV7-2 to TRBJ1-4, with D possibly being TRBD1 (5 bases). V was shortened by 1 base and J by 6 bases, with 15 bases between the two germline ends. The V gene's germline CDR1 is SGHTA and CDR2 FQGNSA. The CDR3 sequence is 16 residues long. Written as DNA, the CDR3 is TGTGCCAGCAGCTTAGTCTTCCGGGGAGGGGATGAAAAACTGTTTTTT. Translated: CASSLVFRGGDEKLFF.

The gene calls are TRBV6-5 and TRBJ2-7; tentative D call: TRBD1 (5 bases). This CDR3 has 13 amino acids. With 5 bases removed from V and 3 bases from J, the gap between germline ends came to 11 bases. Germline CDR1 reads MNHEY; CDR2 reads SVGAGI. The CDR3 protein is CASSDSSLYEQYF. CDR3 in DNA: TGTGCCAGCAGTGACAGCTCTCTCTACGAGCAGTACTTC.

This clone was seen just once. The chain links TRBV4-3 to TRBJ2-2; D is perhaps TRBD2 (7 bases). V gave up 1 base and J gave up 3 bases, with 18 bases separating them. The CDR3 sequence is 18 residues long. The germline gives CDR1 LGHNA, CDR2 YSLEER. CDR3 nucleotides: TGCGCCAGCAGCCAAGGCGGTGGGGGGGCGGCCTACACCGGGGAGCTGTTTTTT. This codes for CASSQGGGGAAYTGELFF.

Regarding this clone: In the same sample, other DNA sequences code for this CDR3. The chain joins TRBV18 to TRBJ1-1; D might be TRBD1 (5 bases). Looked up from germline, CDR1 is KGHSH and CDR2 is LQKENI. The CDR3 is 16 amino acids. Between the trimmed V and J ends, which lost 0 bases and 0 bases, there was a span of 11 bases. For the CDR3, the DNA is TGTGCCAGCTCACCACCTCTGCAGGGCATGAACACTGAAGCTTTCTTT. Translating gives CASSPPLQGMNTEAFF.

The chain links TRBV27 to TRBJ2-2; 7 nucleotides line up with TRBD2. The CDR3 totals 14 residues. V lost 2 bases, J lost 6 bases, and 3 bases stayed unmatched. Germline V gene data show CDR1 as MNHEY and CDR2 as SMNVEV (reference sequence). CDR3 amino acids: CASSLVGGAGELFF. The CDR3 nucleotides read TGTGCCAGCAGTTTAGTGGGGGGGGCCGGGGAGCTGTTTTTT.

The gene calls are TRBV5-6 and TRBJ2-3, with a tentative D call TRBD2 (8 bases). The length of the CDR3 is 16 residues. Germline CDR1 reads SGHDT; CDR2 reads YYEEEE. V was trimmed by 4 bases and J by 4 bases, leaving 19 bases between them. As DNA, the CDR3 is TGTGCCAGCAGCCCCGGGGGGGACAGAAAGTCAGATACGCAGTATTTT. Protein: CASSPGGDRKSDTQYF. Together with reference TRBV5-6 and TRBJ2-3, the CDR3 gives the full variable domain: DAGVTQSPTHLIKTRGQQVTLRCSPKSGHDTVSWYQQALGQGPQFIFQYYEEEERQRGNFPDRFSGHQFPNYSSELNVNALLLGDSALYLCASSPGGDRKSDTQYFGPGTRLTVL.

This chain joins TRBV28 and TRBJ1-1, with a possible D match to TRBD1 (5 bases). This CDR3 is 14 amino acids long. Looked up from germline, CDR1 is MDHEN and CDR2 is SYDVKM. Trimming shortened V by 4 bases and J by 2 bases, and 11 bases separated the two germline ends. The CDR3 region has the DNA TGTGCCAGCAGTTCCGGGACTGCCAACACTGAAGCTTTCTTT. This translates into CASSSGTANTEAFF. Supplemented by reference TRBV28 and TRBJ1-1, the full variable domain reads DVKVTQSSRYLVKRTGEKVFLECVQDMDHENMFWYRQDPGLGLRLIYFSYDVKMKEKGDIPEGYSVSREKKERFSLILESASTNQTSMYLCASSSGTANTEAFFGQGTRLTVV.

The V and J genes are TRBV9 and TRBJ1-1, with D maybe TRBD1 (6 bases). CDR3 length: 14 amino acids. CDR1 SGDLS and CDR2 YYNGEE come from the germline V gene. Trimming left V 0 bases short and J 4 bases short, with 10 bases between. CDR3 bases: TGTGCCAGCAGCGTAGACGTGGACAGCACTGAAGCTTTCTTT. Protein sequence: CASSVDVDSTEAFF.

V gene TRBV6-1 combines with J gene TRBJ1-5; D gene uncertain. The germline V gene encodes CDR1 MNHNS and CDR2 SASEGT. V was pared by 4 bases and J by 6 bases, with 16 bases between. This CDR3 comprises 15 residues. The DNA for the CDR3 is TGTGCCAGCAGTGTGAGGCCGGAGGGTAGTCAGCCCCAGCATTTT. It encodes CASSVRPEGSQPQHF.

The chain combines TRBV4-3 with TRBJ2-2, with TRBD1 as a possible D gene (6 bases). Trimming pared 1 base from V and 2 bases from J, leaving 14 bases between. Germline CDR1 is LGHNA and CDR2 is YSLEER. CDR3 size: 17 residues. This CDR3 is CASSQAMDSFNTGELFF. CDR3 nucleotide sequence: TGCGCCAGCAGCCAAGCCATGGACAGTTTCAACACCGGGGAGCTGTTTTTT.

The CDR3 is CAWRDYVHEQYF. CDR3 coding DNA: TGTGCCTGGAGGGACTATGTGCACGAGCAGTACTTC. The chain carries TRBV30 and TRBJ2-7; D might be TRBD2 (6 bases). Trimming left V 3 bases short and J 5 bases short, with 11 bases between. Germline CDR1 reads GTSNPN; CDR2 reads SVGIG (reference sequence). The CDR3 has 12 residues.

The V and J genes are TRBV5-8 and TRBJ2-7; 8 bases agree with TRBD1. The length of the CDR3 is 14 residues. Trimming at V came to 4 bases and at J to 7 bases, leaving 10 bases not matched to a gene. CDR1 is SGHTS, CDR2 YDEGEE, per germline. The CDR3: CASSLDRAMGEQYF. CDR3 coding DNA: TGTGCCAGCAGCCTGGACAGGGCGATGGGGGAGCAGTACTTC.

This chain connects TRBV6-1 to TRBJ1-1; 7 bases match TRBD1. This CDR3 region has 14 residues. The ends lost 5 bases at V and 2 bases at J; junction bases unmatched: 5. The germline V gene has CDR1 MNHNS and CDR2 SASEGT. The CDR3 loop is CASSPGTVNTEAFF. Here the CDR3 DNA reads TGTGCCAGCAGTCCGGGGACAGTAAACACTGAAGCTTTCTTT.

The rearrangement joins TRBV9 to TRBJ2-1, with TRBD2 matching 9 bases. Looked up from germline, CDR1 is SGDLS and CDR2 is YYNGEE. V lost 2 bases and J lost 6; bases outside the gene matches: 3. This CDR3 contains 14 residues. CDR3 nucleotide sequence: TGTGCCAGCAGCGTGGGAGCGGGGGGCAATGAGCAGTTCTTC. Encoded protein: CASSVGAGGNEQFF. Variable domain in full (rest from reference TRBV9 and TRBJ2-1): DSGVTQTPKHLITATGQRVTLRCSPRSGDLSVYWYQQSLDQGLQFLIQYYNGEERAKGNILERFSAQQFPDLHSELNLSSLELGDSALYFCASSVGAGGNEQFFGPGTRLTVL.